A selection of T cell receptor beta chains follows, all from one sample in a study of shared clonotypes between healthy human individuals. Data came from immunoSEQ multiplex PCR; TCRdb stores just in-frame clones and leaves some out. Of about 960,000 clones listed, around three quarters are singletons. Sequencing input: memory CD4+ T cells sorted from blood. The receptors were sampled from a man aged 18 to 30 in good health. The CDR3 runs from the conserved cysteine through the conserved F or W. D genes are given only for firm matches. The size of a clone is reported for some rows only, either as once, few or many, or as a class for expanded clones.

J gene: TRBJ1-4; D gene: TRBD1; V gene: TRBV7-9; clone size: .; CDR3 protein: CASSLQGGNEKLFF; CDR3 DNA: TGTGCCAGCAGCTTACAGGGGGGTAATGAAAAACTGTTTTTT
J gene: TRBJ2-7; D gene: .; V gene: TRBV6-1; clone size: .; CDR3 protein: CASSEPPVGGEQYF; CDR3 DNA: TGTGCCAGCAGTGAACCCCCGGTGGGGGGCGAGCAGTACTTC
J gene: TRBJ1-4; D gene: .; V gene: TRBV7-6; clone size: .; CDR3 protein: CASSLRTATNEKLFF; CDR3 DNA: TGTGCCAGCAGCCTGAGGACAGCAACTAATGAAAAACTGTTTTTT
J gene: TRBJ2-7; D gene: TRBD2; V gene: TRBV10-3; clone size: .; CDR3 protein: CAISESAGAPYEQYF; CDR3 DNA: TGTGCCATCAGTGAGTCCGCGGGAGCCCCCTACGAGCAGTACTTC
J gene: TRBJ2-7; D gene: .; V gene: TRBV5-1; clone size: .; CDR3 protein: CASSGTVVGTEQYF; CDR3 DNA: TGCGCCAGCAGCGGTACTGTCGTCGGGACCGAGCAGTACTTC
J gene: TRBJ2-2; D gene: .; V gene: TRBV5-5; clone size: .; CDR3 protein: CASSLASGTNTGELFF; CDR3 DNA: TGTGCCAGCAGCTTGGCCTCAGGAACGAACACCGGGGAGCTGTTTTTT
J gene: TRBJ2-3; D gene: .; V gene: TRBV10-3; clone size: .; CDR3 protein: CAIRYRAVTDTQYF; CDR3 DNA: TGTGCCATCAGGTACAGGGCAGTTACAGATACGCAGTATTTT
J gene: TRBJ1-2; D gene: .; V gene: TRBV18; clone size: .; CDR3 protein: CASSPVQGSYGYTF; CDR3 DNA: TGTGCCAGCTCACCCGTCCAGGGGTCCTATGGCTACACCTTC
J gene: TRBJ1-1; D gene: .; V gene: TRBV19; clone size: .; CDR3 protein: CASSPTRKGTEAFF; CDR3 DNA: TGTGCCAGTAGCCCGACTCGGAAGGGAACTGAAGCTTTCTTT
J gene: TRBJ2-5; D gene: TRBD1; V gene: TRBV30; clone size: .; CDR3 protein: CAWSNKGGGETQYF; CDR3 DNA: TGTGCCTGGAGTAACAAAGGGGGCGGTGAGACCCAGTACTTC
J gene: TRBJ1-5; D gene: TRBD1; V gene: TRBV7-8; clone size: .; CDR3 protein: CASSPAGTGNNQPQHF; CDR3 DNA: TGTGCCAGCAGCCCAGCCGGGACAGGGAACAATCAGCCCCAGCATTTT
J gene: TRBJ2-5; D gene: .; V gene: TRBV7-9; clone size: .; CDR3 protein: CASSPGNNQETQYF; CDR3 DNA: TGTGCCAGCAGCCCTGGTAACAACCAAGAGACCCAGTACTTC
J gene: TRBJ2-7; D gene: .; V gene: TRBV7-2; clone size: .; CDR3 protein: CASSRDFGYEQYF; CDR3 DNA: TGTGCCAGCAGCCGGGACTTCGGCTACGAGCAGTACTTC
J gene: TRBJ2-1; D gene: TRBD2; V gene: TRBV5-6; clone size: .; CDR3 protein: CASSSALAGGSYNEQFF; CDR3 DNA: TGTGCCAGCAGCTCAGCTTTAGCGGGGGGGTCCTACAATGAGCAGTTCTTC
J gene: TRBJ1-2; D gene: .; V gene: TRBV19; clone size: .; CDR3 protein: CASSNRDIYGYTF; CDR3 DNA: TGTGCCAGTAGTAACCGGGACATCTATGGCTACACCTTC
J gene: TRBJ1-2; D gene: .; V gene: TRBV20-1; clone size: once; CDR3 protein: CSARGYGYTF; CDR3 DNA: TGCAGTGCTAGAGGGTATGGCTACACCTTC
J gene: TRBJ2-5; D gene: .; V gene: TRBV7-6; clone size: .; CDR3 protein: CASSRGTLQETQYF; CDR3 DNA: TGTGCCAGCAGCCGTGGGACTCTCCAAGAGACCCAGTACTTC
J gene: TRBJ2-1; D gene: .; V gene: TRBV20-1; clone size: .; CDR3 protein: CSALYNEQFF; CDR3 DNA: TGCAGTGCCCTGTACAATGAGCAGTTCTTC
J gene: TRBJ1-5; D gene: .; V gene: TRBV30; clone size: .; CDR3 protein: CAYGGGLGQPQHF; CDR3 DNA: TGTGCTTACGGCGGGGGTCTTGGTCAGCCCCAGCATTTT
J gene: TRBJ2-1; D gene: TRBD2; V gene: TRBV5-1; clone size: .; CDR3 protein: CASSPGTSGSNEQFF; CDR3 DNA: TGCGCCAGCAGCCCCGGGACTAGCGGGAGTAATGAGCAGTTCTTC
J gene: TRBJ2-7; D gene: .; V gene: TRBV5-6; clone size: .; CDR3 protein: CASTGNKRYEQYF; CDR3 DNA: TGTGCCAGCACAGGGAATAAACGCTACGAGCAGTACTTC
J gene: TRBJ1-1; D gene: TRBD1; V gene: TRBV7-9; clone size: .; CDR3 protein: CASSPGPGGRLIPEAFF; CDR3 DNA: TGTGCCAGCAGCCCAGGGCCAGGGGGACGACTGATACCTGAAGCTTTCTTT
J gene: TRBJ2-1; D gene: TRBD2; V gene: TRBV5-1; clone size: .; CDR3 protein: CASFGLADPGEQFF; CDR3 DNA: TGCGCCAGCTTTGGACTAGCGGACCCAGGGGAGCAGTTCTTC
J gene: TRBJ2-7; D gene: TRBD1; V gene: TRBV6-4; clone size: .; CDR3 protein: CASSDGGQGNYEQYF; CDR3 DNA: TGTGCCAGCAGTGATGGGGGACAGGGAAACTACGAGCAGTACTTC
J gene: TRBJ2-3; D gene: .; V gene: TRBV7-9; clone size: .; CDR3 protein: CASSRPGGPTDTQYF; CDR3 DNA: TGTGCCAGCAGCCGCCCAGGAGGGCCCACAGATACGCAGTATTTT
J gene: TRBJ2-1; D gene: .; V gene: TRBV2; clone size: .; CDR3 protein: CASRGQGHSYNEQFF; CDR3 DNA: TGTGCCAGCCGGGGTCAGGGACACTCCTACAATGAGCAGTTCTTC
J gene: TRBJ2-5; D gene: TRBD2; V gene: TRBV6-4; clone size: .; CDR3 protein: CASSDSGGIEETQYF; CDR3 DNA: TGTGCCAGCAGTGACTCGGGAGGGATTGAAGAGACCCAGTACTTC
J gene: TRBJ2-5; D gene: .; V gene: TRBV27; clone size: .; CDR3 protein: CASKESRGVQETQYF; CDR3 DNA: TGTGCCAGCAAGGAGTCGCGGGGAGTACAAGAGACCCAGTACTTC
J gene: TRBJ2-1; D gene: .; V gene: TRBV14; clone size: few; CDR3 protein: CASSQGRIEQFF; CDR3 DNA: TGTGCCAGCAGCCAAGGGCGGATTGAGCAGTTCTTC
J gene: TRBJ1-2; D gene: .; V gene: TRBV5-4; clone size: .; CDR3 protein: CASSLDPMDYGYTF; CDR3 DNA: TGTGCCAGCAGCCTGGACCCCATGGACTATGGCTACACCTTC
J gene: TRBJ1-6; D gene: .; V gene: TRBV2; clone size: .; CDR3 protein: CASSVTSFDSPLHF; CDR3 DNA: TGTGCCAGCAGTGTAACGAGTTTTGATTCACCCCTCCACTTT
J gene: TRBJ2-5; D gene: .; V gene: TRBV18; clone size: .; CDR3 protein: CASSPPTTRETQYF; CDR3 DNA: TGTGCCAGCTCACCACCTACTACCAGAGAGACCCAGTACTTC
J gene: TRBJ1-1; D gene: .; V gene: TRBV30; clone size: few; CDR3 protein: CAWSVHGGKSPLF; CDR3 DNA: TGTGCCTGGAGTGTACATGGTGGGAAAAGTCCCTTATTT
J gene: TRBJ2-7; D gene: TRBD1; V gene: TRBV11-2; clone size: .; CDR3 protein: CASSAGAQGSHEQYF; CDR3 DNA: TGTGCCAGCAGCGCAGGTGCACAGGGGTCCCACGAGCAGTACTTC
J gene: TRBJ2-2; D gene: .; V gene: TRBV19; clone size: .; CDR3 protein: CASITSALTITGELFF; CDR3 DNA: TGTGCCAGTATCACGTCGGCCCTAACCATTACCGGGGAGCTGTTTTTT
J gene: TRBJ2-3; D gene: TRBD2; V gene: TRBV6-1; clone size: .; CDR3 protein: CASRTGGGGTDTQYF; CDR3 DNA: TGTGCCAGCAGGACGGGGGGTGGGGGCACAGATACGCAGTATTTT
J gene: TRBJ1-3; D gene: TRBD1; V gene: TRBV19; clone size: many; CDR3 protein: CASMGQGIDSGNTIYF; CDR3 DNA: TGTGCCAGTATGGGACAGGGAATCGACTCTGGAAACACCATATATTTT
J gene: TRBJ2-1; D gene: TRBD1; V gene: TRBV18; clone size: .; CDR3 protein: CASSPLGTGGNFNEQFF; CDR3 DNA: TGTGCCAGCTCACCGCTAGGGACAGGAGGAAACTTTAATGAGCAGTTCTTC
J gene: TRBJ2-4; D gene: .; V gene: TRBV28; clone size: .; CDR3 protein: CASSFWGSGKNIQYF; CDR3 DNA: TGTGCCAGCAGTTTCTGGGGGTCCGGCAAAAACATTCAGTACTTC
J gene: TRBJ2-1; D gene: TRBD1; V gene: TRBV18; clone size: .; CDR3 protein: CASSPTGGVYNEQFF; CDR3 DNA: TGTGCCAGCTCACCGACAGGGGGTGTTTACAATGAGCAGTTCTTC
J gene: TRBJ2-1; D gene: TRBD2; V gene: TRBV29-1; clone size: .; CDR3 protein: CSVGSRGGNEQFF; CDR3 DNA: TGCAGCGTTGGCTCGCGGGGGGGGAATGAGCAGTTCTTC
J gene: TRBJ1-6; D gene: .; V gene: TRBV10-2; clone size: .; CDR3 protein: CASSQTGGGNSPLHF; CDR3 DNA: TGCGCCAGCAGTCAGACCGGAGGAGGTAATTCACCCCTCCACTTT
J gene: TRBJ1-3; D gene: .; V gene: TRBV10-3; clone size: .; CDR3 protein: CASREGQTFSGNTIYF; CDR3 DNA: TGTGCCAGCAGGGAGGGTCAAACCTTCTCTGGAAACACCATATATTTT
J gene: TRBJ1-6; D gene: TRBD1; V gene: TRBV2; clone size: .; CDR3 protein: CASSGQGPNSPLHF; CDR3 DNA: TGTGCCAGCAGTGGACAGGGTCCTAATTCACCCCTCCACTTT
J gene: TRBJ1-4; D gene: .; V gene: TRBV29-1; clone size: .; CDR3 protein: CSVSEQGGEKLFF; CDR3 DNA: TGCAGCGTTAGCGAACAAGGGGGGGAAAAACTGTTTTTT
J gene: TRBJ2-7; D gene: TRBD1; V gene: TRBV29-1; clone size: few; CDR3 protein: CSVTGTYEQYF; CDR3 DNA: TGCAGCGTGACAGGGACCTACGAGCAGTACTTC
J gene: TRBJ1-5; D gene: TRBD1; V gene: TRBV6-1; clone size: .; CDR3 protein: CASSADRDQPQHF; CDR3 DNA: TGTGCCAGCAGTGCGGACAGGGATCAGCCCCAGCATTTT
J gene: TRBJ2-3; D gene: .; V gene: TRBV5-5; clone size: .; CDR3 protein: CASSLGQILDTQYF; CDR3 DNA: TGTGCCAGCAGCTTGGGGCAGATTCTAGATACGCAGTATTTT
J gene: TRBJ2-7; D gene: TRBD2; V gene: TRBV28; clone size: once; CDR3 protein: CASTSGGGGYYEQYF; CDR3 DNA: TGTGCCAGCACCTCCGGGGGGGGAGGATACTACGAGCAGTACTTC
J gene: TRBJ1-1; D gene: .; V gene: TRBV19; clone size: .; CDR3 protein: CASSIREGETEAFF; CDR3 DNA: TGTGCCAGTAGTATTCGGGAAGGAGAAACTGAAGCTTTCTTT
J gene: TRBJ1-5; D gene: .; V gene: TRBV7-9; clone size: .; CDR3 protein: CASSRGGTAGAQHF; CDR3 DNA: TGTGCCAGCAGCCGCGGGGGTACCGCCGGGGCCCAGCATTTT
J gene: TRBJ2-1; D gene: TRBD1; V gene: TRBV9; clone size: .; CDR3 protein: CASSSRDRIHNEQFF; CDR3 DNA: TGTGCCAGCAGCTCCCGGGACAGAATACACAATGAGCAGTTCTTC